This T cell receptor (beta chain) was recovered during a study of T cells after yellow fever vaccination. Study observations and caveats: Abundant bulk-derived clonotypes could contaminate FACS-sorted repertoires. Clonotypes found in both CD4 and CD8 compartments made up a small share. Re-detected after boosting: most primary clones, 96% of CD4 and roughly 88% of CD8.

Making TCR cDNA involved 5'RACE template switching, which added UMIs and a universal primer site. TCRdb processed the 5' RACE reads anew with MiXCR; each CDR3 protein has one entry. The sample records roughly 110,000 distinct CDR3 sequences, under 9% being singletons. This clonotype was detected ten times or more. Antigen specificity is unknown. This CDR3 is 12 amino acids long. CDR1 SEHNR and CDR2 FQNEAQ come from the germline V gene (reference sequence). The V and J ends lost 1 base and 6 bases respectively, with 7 bases between them. V usage is TRBV7-9 and J usage is TRBJ2-7; D ambiguous. This receptor was obtained from a man aged 30 to 39 who received the YFV17D yellow fever vaccine. The material was CD8+ T cells sorted from PBMCs, obtained 45 days after the yellow fever booster vaccination. The CDR3 region has the DNA TGTGCCAGCAGCTTAGTAGGTCCCGAGCAGTACTTC. Translated: CASSLVGPEQYF. The variable domain in full, with the rest retrieved from reference TRBV7-9 and TRBJ2-7, is DTGVSQNPRHKITKRGQNVTFRCDPISEHNRLYWYRQTLGQGPEFLTYFQNEAQLEKSRLLSDRFSAERPKGSFSTLEIQRTEQGDSAMYLCASSLVGPEQYFGPGTRLTVT.